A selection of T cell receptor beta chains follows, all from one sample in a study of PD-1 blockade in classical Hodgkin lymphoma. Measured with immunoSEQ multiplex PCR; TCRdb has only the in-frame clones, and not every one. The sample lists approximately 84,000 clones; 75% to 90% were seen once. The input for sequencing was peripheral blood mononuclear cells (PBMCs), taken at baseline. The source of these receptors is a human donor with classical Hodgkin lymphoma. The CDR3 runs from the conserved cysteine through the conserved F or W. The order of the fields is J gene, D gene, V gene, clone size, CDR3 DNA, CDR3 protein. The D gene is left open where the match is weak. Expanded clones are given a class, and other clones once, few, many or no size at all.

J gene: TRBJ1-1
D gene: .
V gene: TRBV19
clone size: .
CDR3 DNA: TGTGCCAGTAAACGGCAGAACATGAACACTGAAGCTTTCTTT
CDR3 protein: CASKRQNMNTEAFF

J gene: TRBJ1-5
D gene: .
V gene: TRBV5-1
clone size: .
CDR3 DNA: TGCGCCAGCAGCTTGGAGACGGGAAACAATCAGCCCCAGCATTTT
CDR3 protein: CASSLETGNNQPQHF

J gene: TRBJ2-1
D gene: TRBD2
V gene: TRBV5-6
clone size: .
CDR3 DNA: TGTGCCAGCAGCTTGTGGGGACTAGCGGACAATGAGCAGTTCTTC
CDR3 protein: CASSLWGLADNEQFF

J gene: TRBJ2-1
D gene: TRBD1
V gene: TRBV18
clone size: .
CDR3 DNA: TGTGCCAGCTCACCATTGGACAGGGGCGTTGAGCAGTTCTTC
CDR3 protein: CASSPLDRGVEQFF

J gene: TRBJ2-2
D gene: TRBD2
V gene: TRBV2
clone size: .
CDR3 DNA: TGTGCCAGCACGGGGGGTCTGAACACCGGGGAGCTGTTTTTT
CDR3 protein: CASTGGLNTGELFF

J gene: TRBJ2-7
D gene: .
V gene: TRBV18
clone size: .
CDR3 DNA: TGTGCCAGCTCACCGACCGTGTTCGCGGGGCGGGCTCCCCACGAGCAGTACTTC
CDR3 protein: CASSPTVFAGRAPHEQYF

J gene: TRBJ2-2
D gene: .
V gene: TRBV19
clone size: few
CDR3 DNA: TGTGCCAGTAGTATTATAGGCGGAAAGAACACCGGGGAGCTGTTTTTT
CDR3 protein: CASSIIGGKNTGELFF

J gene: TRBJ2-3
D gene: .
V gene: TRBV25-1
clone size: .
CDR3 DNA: TGTGCCAGCAGTGAAGAGGGATGGGCAGATACGCAGTATTTT
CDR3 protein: CASSEEGWADTQYF

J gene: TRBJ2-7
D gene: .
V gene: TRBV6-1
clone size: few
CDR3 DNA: TGTGCCAGCAGTGTACGAGCGGAGGGATCCTACGAGCAGTACTTC
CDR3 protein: CASSVRAEGSYEQYF

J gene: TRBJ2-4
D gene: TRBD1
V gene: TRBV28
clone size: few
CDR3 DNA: TGTGCCAGCATGGGGGACAGCAAAAACATTCAGTACTTC
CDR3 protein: CASMGDSKNIQYF

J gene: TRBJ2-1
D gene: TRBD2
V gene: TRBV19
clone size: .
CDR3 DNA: TGTGCCAGTAATTGGGGACTAGTCGATTACAATGAGCAGTTCTTC
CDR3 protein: CASNWGLVDYNEQFF

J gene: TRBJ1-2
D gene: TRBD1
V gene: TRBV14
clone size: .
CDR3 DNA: TGTGCCAGCAGCCCGTGGGCAGGGGGCGTTGACTATGGCTACACCTTC
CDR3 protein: CASSPWAGGVDYGYTF

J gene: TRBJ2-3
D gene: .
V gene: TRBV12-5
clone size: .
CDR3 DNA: TGTGCTAGTGGTCGGGGCGGCTTCGGAGATACGCAGTATTTT
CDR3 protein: CASGRGGFGDTQYF

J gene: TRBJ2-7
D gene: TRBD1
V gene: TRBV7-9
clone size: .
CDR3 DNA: TGTGCCAGCAGCCCCGACAGGGTCCGGGTCGGCGAGCAGTACTTC
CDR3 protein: CASSPDRVRVGEQYF

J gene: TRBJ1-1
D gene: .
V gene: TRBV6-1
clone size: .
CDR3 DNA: TGTGCCAGCAGTGAAGATCAAGGGATCGGCACTGAAGCTTTCTTT
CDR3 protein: CASSEDQGIGTEAFF

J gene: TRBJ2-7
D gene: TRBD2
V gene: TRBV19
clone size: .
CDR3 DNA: TGTGCCAGTAGTCTAACCGGGACTAGCTACGAGCAGTACTTC
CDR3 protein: CASSLTGTSYEQYF

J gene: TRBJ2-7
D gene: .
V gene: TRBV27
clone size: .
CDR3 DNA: TGTGCCAGCAGTTCCCGTCGGGACACCTACGAGCAGTACTTC
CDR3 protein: CASSSRRDTYEQYF

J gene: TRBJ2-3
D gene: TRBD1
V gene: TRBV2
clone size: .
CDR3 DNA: TGTGCCAGCAGTGTTCAGGGGGTTCGCACAGATACGCAGTATTTT
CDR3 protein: CASSVQGVRTDTQYF

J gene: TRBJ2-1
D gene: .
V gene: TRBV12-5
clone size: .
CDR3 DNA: TGTGCTAGTGGTACTGGGGACTCCTACAATGAGCAGTTCTTC
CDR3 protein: CASGTGDSYNEQFF

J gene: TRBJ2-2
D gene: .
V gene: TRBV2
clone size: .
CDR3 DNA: TGTGCCAGCAGGGGAGGATTTATCGCCGGGGAGCTGTTTTTT
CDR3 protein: CASRGGFIAGELFF

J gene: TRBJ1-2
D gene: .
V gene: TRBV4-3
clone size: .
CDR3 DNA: TGCGCCAGCAGCCAACTGTTACTCGGGGCGGCTTATGGCTACACCTTC
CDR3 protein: CASSQLLLGAAYGYTF

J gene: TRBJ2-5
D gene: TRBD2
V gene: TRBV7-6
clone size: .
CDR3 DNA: TGTGCCAGCAGCCATAGCGGGGGCGGAGAGACCCAGTACTTC
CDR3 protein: CASSHSGGGETQYF

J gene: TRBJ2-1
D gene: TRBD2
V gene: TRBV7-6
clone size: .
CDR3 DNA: TGTGCCAGCAGCTTAGCGCTAGCGGGAGATTCCTACAATGAGCAGTTCTTC
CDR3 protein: CASSLALAGDSYNEQFF

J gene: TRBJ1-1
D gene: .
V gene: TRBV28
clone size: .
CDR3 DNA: TGTGCCAGCAGTAAAGCAGGGAGAGGCACTGAAGCTTTCTTT
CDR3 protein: CASSKAGRGTEAFF

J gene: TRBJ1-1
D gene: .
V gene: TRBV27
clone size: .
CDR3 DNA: TGTGCCAGCAGTTTGCAGGGAAGAACTGAAGCTTTCTTT
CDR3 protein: CASSLQGRTEAFF

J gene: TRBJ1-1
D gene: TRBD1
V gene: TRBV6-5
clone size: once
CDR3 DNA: TGTGCCAGCAGCCTTCCGGGACAGGGATCAGCAGCTTTCTTT
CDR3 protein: CASSLPGQGSAAFF

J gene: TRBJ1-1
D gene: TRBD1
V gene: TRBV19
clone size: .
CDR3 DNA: TGTGCCAGTAAGAATATGGGACAGGGGAACACTGAAGCTTTCTTT
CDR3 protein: CASKNMGQGNTEAFF

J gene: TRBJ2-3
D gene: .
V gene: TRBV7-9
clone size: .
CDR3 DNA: TGTGCCAGCAGCCCCAGGGAGCTATACACAGATACGCAGTATTTT
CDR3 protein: CASSPRELYTDTQYF

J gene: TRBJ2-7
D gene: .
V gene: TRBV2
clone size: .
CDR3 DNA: TGTGCCAGTAACGTCCACGGCGCCTACGAGCAGTACTTC
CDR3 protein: CASNVHGAYEQYF

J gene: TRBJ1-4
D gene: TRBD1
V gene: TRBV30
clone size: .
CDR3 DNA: TGTGCCTTCTACAGGGGGCGGGATAATGAAAAACTGTTTTTT
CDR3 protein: CAFYRGRDNEKLFF

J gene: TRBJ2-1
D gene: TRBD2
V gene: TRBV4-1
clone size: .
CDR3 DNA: TGCGCCAGCAGCCAAGCAGGAGGACTAGGCGACAATGAGCAGTTCTTC
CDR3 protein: CASSQAGGLGDNEQFF

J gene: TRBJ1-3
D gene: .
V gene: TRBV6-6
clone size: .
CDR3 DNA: TGTGCCAGCACTTTCGGGACATCAGGAAACACCATATATTTT
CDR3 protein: CASTFGTSGNTIYF

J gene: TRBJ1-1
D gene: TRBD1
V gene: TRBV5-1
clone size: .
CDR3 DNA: TGCGCCAGCAGGACAGGGACGAACACTGAAGCTTTCTTT
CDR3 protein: CASRTGTNTEAFF

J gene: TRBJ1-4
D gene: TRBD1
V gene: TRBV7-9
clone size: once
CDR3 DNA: TGTGCCAGCAGCGGGACCGGGACAGGGGCCCAACAACTGTTTTTT
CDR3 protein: CASSGTGTGAQQLFF

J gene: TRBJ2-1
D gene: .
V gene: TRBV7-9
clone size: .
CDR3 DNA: TGTGCCAGCACTGTGATTCGGTTGGATGAGCAGTTCTTC
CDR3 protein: CASTVIRLDEQFF

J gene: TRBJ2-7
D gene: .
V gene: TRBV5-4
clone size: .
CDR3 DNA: TGTGCCAGCAGCTTGGAGGTCTGGGGTAGCTCCTACGAGCAGTACTTC
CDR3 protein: CASSLEVWGSSYEQYF

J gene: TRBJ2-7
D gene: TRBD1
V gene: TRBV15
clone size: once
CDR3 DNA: TGTGCCACCAGCAGACGACAGGGTCCGTCCTACGAGCAGTACTTC
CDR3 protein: CATSRRQGPSYEQYF

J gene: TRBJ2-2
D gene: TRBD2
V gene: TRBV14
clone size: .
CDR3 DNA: TGTGCCAGCAGCCAAGATTTCGGCGGGAGGGCCGTAGTCGGGGAGCTGTTTTTT
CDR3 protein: CASSQDFGGRAVVGELFF

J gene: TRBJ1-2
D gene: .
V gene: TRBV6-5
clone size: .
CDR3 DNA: TGTGCCACCCCTTCCAGCTCGGGAGGGAACTATGGCTACACCTTC
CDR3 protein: CATPSSSGGNYGYTF

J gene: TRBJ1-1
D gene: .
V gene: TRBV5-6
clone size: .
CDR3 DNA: TGTGCCAGCAGCTTTGTGGAGGGTCCCGCTTTCTTT
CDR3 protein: CASSFVEGPAFF

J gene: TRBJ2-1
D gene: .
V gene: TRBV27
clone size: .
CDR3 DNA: TGTGCCAGCATGGGCTTCAGCTCCTACAATGAGCAGTTCTTC
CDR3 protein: CASMGFSSYNEQFF

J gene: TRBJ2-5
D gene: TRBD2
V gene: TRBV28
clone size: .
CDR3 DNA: TGTGCCAGCAGTTTCGCGGGAGAAGGGACCCAGTACTTC
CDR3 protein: CASSFAGEGTQYF

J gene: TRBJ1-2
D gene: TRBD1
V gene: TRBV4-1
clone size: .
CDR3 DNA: TGCGCCAGCAGCCAAGAGAGGGGGCGCAACTATGGCTACACCTTC
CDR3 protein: CASSQERGRNYGYTF

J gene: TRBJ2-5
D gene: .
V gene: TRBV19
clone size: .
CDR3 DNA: TGTGCCAGTAGCGAGCGGCTCCTTAAAGAGACCCAGTACTTC
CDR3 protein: CASSERLLKETQYF

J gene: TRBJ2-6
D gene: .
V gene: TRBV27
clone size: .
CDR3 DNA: TGTGCCAGCAGTTTAGACCCCTCTGGGGCCAACGTCCTGACTTTC
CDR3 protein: CASSLDPSGANVLTF

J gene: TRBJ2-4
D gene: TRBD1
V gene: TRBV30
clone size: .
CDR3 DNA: TGTGCCTGGAGTTCCAGGGGGCTCACCTTGGGGATAGCCAAAAACATTCAGTACTTC
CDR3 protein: CAWSSRGLTLGIAKNIQYF

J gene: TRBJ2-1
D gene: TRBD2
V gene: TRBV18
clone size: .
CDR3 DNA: TGTGCCAGCTCACCGAGGACTAGCGGCAATGAGCAGTTCTTC
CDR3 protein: CASSPRTSGNEQFF

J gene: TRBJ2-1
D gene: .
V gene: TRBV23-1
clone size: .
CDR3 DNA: TGCGCCAGCAGTCAATCTGACGGGAGATGCACCTACAATGAGCAGTTCTTC
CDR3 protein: CASSQSDGRCTYNEQFF